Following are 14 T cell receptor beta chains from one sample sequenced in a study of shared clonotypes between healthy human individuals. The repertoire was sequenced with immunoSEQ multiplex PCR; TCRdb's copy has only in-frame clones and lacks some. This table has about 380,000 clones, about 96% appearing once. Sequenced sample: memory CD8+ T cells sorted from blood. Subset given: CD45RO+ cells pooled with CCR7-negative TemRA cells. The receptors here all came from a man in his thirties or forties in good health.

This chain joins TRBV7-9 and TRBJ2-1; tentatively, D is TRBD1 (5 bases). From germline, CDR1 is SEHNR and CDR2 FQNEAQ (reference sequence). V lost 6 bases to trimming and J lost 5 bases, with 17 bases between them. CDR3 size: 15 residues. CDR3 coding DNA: TGTGCCAGCAGGCAAGGGCCACTACAGGACAATGAGCAGTTCTTC. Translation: CASRQGPLQDNEQFF. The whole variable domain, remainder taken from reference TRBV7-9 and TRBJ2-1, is DTGVSQNPRHKITKRGQNVTFRCDPISEHNRLYWYRQTLGQGPEFLTYFQNEAQLEKSRLLSDRFSAERPKGSFSTLEIQRTEQGDSAMYLCASRQGPLQDNEQFFGPGTRLTVL.

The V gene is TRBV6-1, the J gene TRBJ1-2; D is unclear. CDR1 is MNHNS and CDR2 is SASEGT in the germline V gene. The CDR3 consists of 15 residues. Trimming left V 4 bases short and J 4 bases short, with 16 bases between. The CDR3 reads CASSVRPGALYGYTF. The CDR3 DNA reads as TGTGCCAGCAGTGTAAGACCGGGAGCCCTCTATGGCTACACCTTC.

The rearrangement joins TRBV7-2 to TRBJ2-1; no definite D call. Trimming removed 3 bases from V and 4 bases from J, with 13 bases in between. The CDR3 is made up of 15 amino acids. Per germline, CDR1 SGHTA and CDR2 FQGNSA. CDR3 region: CASSFGLGIYNEQFF. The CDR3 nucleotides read TGTGCCAGCAGCTTTGGGCTAGGGATTTACAATGAGCAGTTCTTC.

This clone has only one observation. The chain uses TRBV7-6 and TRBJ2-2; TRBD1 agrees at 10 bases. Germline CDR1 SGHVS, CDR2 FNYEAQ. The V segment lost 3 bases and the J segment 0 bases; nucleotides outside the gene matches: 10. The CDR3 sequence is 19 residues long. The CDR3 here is CASSFGTGALNSNTGELFF. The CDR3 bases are TGTGCCAGCAGCTTTGGGACAGGGGCCCTCAACTCGAACACCGGGGAGCTGTTTTTT.

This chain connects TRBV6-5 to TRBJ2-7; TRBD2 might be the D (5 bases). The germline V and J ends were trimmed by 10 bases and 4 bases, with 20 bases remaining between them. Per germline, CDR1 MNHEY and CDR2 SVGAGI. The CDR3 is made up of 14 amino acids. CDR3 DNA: TGTGCCACTAGCTACCCCAACAAAGCTTACGAGCAGTACTTC. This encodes CATSYPNKAYEQYF.

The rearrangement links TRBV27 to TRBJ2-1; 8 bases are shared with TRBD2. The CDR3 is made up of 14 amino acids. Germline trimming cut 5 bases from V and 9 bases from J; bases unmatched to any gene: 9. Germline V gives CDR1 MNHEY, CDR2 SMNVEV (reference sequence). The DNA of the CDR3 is TGTGCCAGCAGTCAAAGCGGGAGTTTCCGTGAGCAGTTCTTC. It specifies CASSQSGSFREQFF.

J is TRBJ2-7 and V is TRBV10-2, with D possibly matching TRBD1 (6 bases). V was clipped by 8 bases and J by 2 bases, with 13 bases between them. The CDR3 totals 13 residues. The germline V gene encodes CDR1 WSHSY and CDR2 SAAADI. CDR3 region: CASGENRAYEQYF. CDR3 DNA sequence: TGCGCCAGCGGGGAAAACAGGGCCTACGAGCAGTACTTC.

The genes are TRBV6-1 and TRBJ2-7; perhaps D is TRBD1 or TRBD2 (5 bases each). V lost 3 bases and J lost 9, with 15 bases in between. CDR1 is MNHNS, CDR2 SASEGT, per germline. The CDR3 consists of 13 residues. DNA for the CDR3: TGTGCCAGCAGTGAGGGGGTCCTACGGGGGCAGTACTTC. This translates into CASSEGVLRGQYF.

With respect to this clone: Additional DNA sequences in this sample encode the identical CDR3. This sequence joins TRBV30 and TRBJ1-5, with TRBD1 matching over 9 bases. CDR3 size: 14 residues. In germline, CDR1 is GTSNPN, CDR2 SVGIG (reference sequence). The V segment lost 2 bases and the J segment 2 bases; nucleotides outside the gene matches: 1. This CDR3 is CAWSRDRGNQPQHF. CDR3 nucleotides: TGTGCCTGGAGTAGGGACAGGGGCAATCAGCCCCAGCATTTT.

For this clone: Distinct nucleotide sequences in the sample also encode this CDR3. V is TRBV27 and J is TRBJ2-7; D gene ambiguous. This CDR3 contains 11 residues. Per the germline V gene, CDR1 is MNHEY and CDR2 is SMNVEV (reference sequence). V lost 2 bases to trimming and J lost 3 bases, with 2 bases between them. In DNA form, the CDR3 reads TGTGCCAGCAGTTTAGGCTACGAGCAGTACTTC. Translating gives CASSLGYEQYF.

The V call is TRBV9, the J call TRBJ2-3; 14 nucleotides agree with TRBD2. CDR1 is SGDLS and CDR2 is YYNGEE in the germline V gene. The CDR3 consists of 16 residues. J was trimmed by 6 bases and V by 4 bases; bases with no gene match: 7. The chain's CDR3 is CASSLGTSGSSDTQYF. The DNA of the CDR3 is TGTGCCAGCAGCCTAGGGACTAGCGGGAGTTCGGATACGCAGTATTTT.

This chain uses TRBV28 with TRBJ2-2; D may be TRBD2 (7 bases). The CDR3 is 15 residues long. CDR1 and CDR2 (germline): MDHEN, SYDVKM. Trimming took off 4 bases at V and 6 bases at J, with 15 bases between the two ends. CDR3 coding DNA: TGTGCCAGCAGTTACCCAGGGAGGGGGTCCGGGGAGCTGTTTTTT. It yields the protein CASSYPGRGSGELFF.

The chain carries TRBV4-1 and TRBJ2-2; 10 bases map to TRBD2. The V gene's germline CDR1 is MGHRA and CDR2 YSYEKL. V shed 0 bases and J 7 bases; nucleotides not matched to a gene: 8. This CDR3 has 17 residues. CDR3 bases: TGCGCCAGCAGCCAAGAACCTAGCGGGAGTTTTAGCGGGGAGCTGTTTTTT. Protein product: CASSQEPSGSFSGELFF.

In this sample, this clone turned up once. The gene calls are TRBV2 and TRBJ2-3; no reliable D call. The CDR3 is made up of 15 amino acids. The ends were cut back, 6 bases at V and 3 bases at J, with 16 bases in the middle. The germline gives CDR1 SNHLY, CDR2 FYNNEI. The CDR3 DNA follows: TGTGCCAGCAGCTCCAAGCTTTACAAAACAGATACGCAGTATTTT. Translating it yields CASSSKLYKTDTQYF.